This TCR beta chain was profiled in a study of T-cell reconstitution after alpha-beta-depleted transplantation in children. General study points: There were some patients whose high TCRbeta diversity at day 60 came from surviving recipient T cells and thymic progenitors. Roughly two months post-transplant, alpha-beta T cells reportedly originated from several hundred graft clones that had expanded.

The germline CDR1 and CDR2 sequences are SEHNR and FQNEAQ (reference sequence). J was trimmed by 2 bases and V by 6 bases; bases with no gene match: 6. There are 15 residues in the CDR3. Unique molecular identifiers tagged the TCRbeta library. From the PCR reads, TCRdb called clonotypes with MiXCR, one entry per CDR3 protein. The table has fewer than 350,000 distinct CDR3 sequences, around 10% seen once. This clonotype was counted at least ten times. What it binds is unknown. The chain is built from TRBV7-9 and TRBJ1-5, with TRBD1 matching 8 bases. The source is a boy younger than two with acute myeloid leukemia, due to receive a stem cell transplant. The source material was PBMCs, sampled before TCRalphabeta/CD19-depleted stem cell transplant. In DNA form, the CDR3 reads TGTGCCAGCAGTTTATCACAGGGGGGCAATCAGCCCCAGCATTTT. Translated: CASSLSQGGNQPQHF.